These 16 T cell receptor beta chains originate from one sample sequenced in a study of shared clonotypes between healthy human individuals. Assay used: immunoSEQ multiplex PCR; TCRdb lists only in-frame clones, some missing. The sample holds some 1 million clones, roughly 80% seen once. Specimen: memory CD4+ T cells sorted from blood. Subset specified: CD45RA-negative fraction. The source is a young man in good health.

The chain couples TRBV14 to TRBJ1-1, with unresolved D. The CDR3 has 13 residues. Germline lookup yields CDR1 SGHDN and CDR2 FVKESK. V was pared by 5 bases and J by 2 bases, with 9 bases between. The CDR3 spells CASSIQPNTEAFF. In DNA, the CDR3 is TGTGCCAGCAGCATCCAACCTAACACTGAAGCTTTCTTT.

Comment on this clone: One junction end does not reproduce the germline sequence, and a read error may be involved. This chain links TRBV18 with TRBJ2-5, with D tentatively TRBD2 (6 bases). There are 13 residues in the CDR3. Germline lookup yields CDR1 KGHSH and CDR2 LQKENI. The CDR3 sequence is CASSAGREEAQYF. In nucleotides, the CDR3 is TGTGCCAGCTCCGCCGGGAGAGAAGAGGCCCAGTACTTC.

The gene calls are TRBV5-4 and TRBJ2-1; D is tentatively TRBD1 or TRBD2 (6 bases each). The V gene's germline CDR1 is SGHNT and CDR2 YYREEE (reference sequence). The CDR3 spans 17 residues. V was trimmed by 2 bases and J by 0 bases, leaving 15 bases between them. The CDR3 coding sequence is TGTGCCAGCAGCTTCTGGGGGGCTCAGAGCTCCTACAATGAGCAGTTCTTC. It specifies CASSFWGAQSSYNEQFF. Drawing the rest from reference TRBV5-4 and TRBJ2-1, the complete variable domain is ETGVTQSPTHLIKTRGQQVTLRCSSQSGHNTVSWYQQALGQGPQFIFQYYREEENGRGNFPPRFSGLQFPNYSSELNVNALELDDSALYLCASSFWGAQSSYNEQFFGPGTRLTVL.

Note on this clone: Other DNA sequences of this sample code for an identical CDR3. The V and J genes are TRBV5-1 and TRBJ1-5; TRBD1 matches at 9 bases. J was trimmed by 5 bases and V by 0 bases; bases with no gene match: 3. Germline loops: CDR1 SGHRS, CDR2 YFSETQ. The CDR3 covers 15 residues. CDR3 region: CASSLEGQGHQPQHF. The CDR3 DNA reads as TGCGCCAGCAGCTTGGAGGGACAGGGACATCAGCCCCAGCATTTT. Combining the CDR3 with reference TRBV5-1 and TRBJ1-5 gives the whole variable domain KAGVTQTPRYLIKTRGQQVTLSCSPISGHRSVSWYQQTPGQGLQFLFEYFSETQRNKGNFPGRFSGRQFSNSRSEMNVSTLELGDSALYLCASSLEGQGHQPQHFGDGTRLSIL.

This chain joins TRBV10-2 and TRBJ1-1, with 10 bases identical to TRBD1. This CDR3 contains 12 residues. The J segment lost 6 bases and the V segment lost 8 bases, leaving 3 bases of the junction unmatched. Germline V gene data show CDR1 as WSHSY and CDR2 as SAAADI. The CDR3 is CASGTGVAEAFF. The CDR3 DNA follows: TGCGCCAGCGGGACAGGGGTCGCTGAAGCTTTCTTT.

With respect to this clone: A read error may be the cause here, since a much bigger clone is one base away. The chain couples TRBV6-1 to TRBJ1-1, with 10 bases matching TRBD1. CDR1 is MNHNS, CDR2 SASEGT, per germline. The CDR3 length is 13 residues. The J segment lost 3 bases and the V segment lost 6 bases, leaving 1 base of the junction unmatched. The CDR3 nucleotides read TGTGCCAGCAGGGGACAGGGGCACACTGAAGCTTTCTTT. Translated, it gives CASRGQGHTEAFF.

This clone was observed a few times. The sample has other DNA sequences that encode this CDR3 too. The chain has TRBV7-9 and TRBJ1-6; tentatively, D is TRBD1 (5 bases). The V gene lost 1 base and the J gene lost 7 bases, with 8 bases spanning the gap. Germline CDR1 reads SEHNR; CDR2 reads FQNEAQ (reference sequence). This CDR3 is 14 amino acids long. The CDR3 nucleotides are TGTGCCAGCAGCTTAGAGGGGCGAAATTCACCCCTCCACTTT. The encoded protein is CASSLEGRNSPLHF.

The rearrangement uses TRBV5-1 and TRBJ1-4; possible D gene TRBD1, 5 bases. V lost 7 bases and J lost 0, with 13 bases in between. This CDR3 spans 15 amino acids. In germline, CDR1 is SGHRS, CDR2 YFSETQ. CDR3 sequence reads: CASRGGATTNEKLFF. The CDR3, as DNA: TGCGCCAGCCGTGGAGGGGCTACAACTAATGAAAAACTGTTTTTT. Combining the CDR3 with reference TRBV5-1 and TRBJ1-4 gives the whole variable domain KAGVTQTPRYLIKTRGQQVTLSCSPISGHRSVSWYQQTPGQGLQFLFEYFSETQRNKGNFPGRFSGRQFSNSRSEMNVSTLELGDSALYLCASRGGATTNEKLFFGSGTQLSVL.

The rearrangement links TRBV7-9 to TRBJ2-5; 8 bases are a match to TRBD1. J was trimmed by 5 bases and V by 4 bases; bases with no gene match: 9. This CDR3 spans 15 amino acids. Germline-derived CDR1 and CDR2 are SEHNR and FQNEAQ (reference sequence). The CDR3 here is CASSSGTGQGETQYF. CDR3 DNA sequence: TGTGCCAGCAGCTCCGGGACAGGCCAGGGGGAGACCCAGTACTTC.

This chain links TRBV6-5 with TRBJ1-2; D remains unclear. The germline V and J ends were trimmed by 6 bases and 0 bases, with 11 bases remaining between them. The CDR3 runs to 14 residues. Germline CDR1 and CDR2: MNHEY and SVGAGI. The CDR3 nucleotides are TGTGCCAGCAGAGATACAGCGGCTAACTATGGCTACACCTTC. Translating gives CASRDTAANYGYTF.

CDR3 protein: CASSEMGGGDTQYF. The DNA for the CDR3 is TGTGCCAGCAGTGAAATGGGAGGGGGAGATACGCAGTATTTT. J is TRBJ2-3 and V is TRBV6-1; D possibly corresponds to TRBD2 (7 bases). Per germline, CDR1 MNHNS and CDR2 SASEGT. The CDR3 runs 14 residues. V dropped 2 bases and J dropped 5 bases, with 11 bases sitting between them.

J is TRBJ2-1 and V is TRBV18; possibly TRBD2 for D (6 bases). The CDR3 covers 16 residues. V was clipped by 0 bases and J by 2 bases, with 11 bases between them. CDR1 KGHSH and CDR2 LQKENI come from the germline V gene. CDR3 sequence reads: CASSPPLGGAYNEQFF. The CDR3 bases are TGTGCCAGCTCACCACCACTCGGGGGTGCCTACAATGAGCAGTTCTTC.

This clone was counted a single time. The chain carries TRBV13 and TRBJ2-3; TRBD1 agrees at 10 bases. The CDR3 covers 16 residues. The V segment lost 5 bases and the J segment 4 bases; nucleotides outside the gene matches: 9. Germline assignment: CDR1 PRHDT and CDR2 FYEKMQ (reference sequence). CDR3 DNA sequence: TGTGCCAGCAGCATTCTTCGGGACAGGGGAGCAGATACGCAGTATTTT. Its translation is CASSILRDRGADTQYF.

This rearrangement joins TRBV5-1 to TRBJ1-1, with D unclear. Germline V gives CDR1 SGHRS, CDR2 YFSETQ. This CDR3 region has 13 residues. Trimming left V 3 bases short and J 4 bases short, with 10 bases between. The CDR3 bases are TGCGCCAGCAGCTGGACGAGGCTCACTGAAGCTTTCTTT. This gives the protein CASSWTRLTEAFF. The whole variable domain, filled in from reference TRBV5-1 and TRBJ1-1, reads KAGVTQTPRYLIKTRGQQVTLSCSPISGHRSVSWYQQTPGQGLQFLFEYFSETQRNKGNFPGRFSGRQFSNSRSEMNVSTLELGDSALYLCASSWTRLTEAFFGQGTRLTVV.

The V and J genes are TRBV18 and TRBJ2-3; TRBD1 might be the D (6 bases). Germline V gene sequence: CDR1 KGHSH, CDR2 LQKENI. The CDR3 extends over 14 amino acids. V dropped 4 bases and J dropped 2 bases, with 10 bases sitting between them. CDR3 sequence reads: CASSRGQNTDTQYF. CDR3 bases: TGTGCCAGCTCACGAGGACAGAACACAGATACGCAGTATTTT.

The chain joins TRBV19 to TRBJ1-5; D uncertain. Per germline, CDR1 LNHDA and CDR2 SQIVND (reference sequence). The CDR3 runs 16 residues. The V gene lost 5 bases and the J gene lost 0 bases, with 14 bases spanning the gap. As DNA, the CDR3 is TGTGCCAGTAGTTTCAGCAGATCGAATAGCAATCAGCCCCAGCATTTT. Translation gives CASSFSRSNSNQPQHF.